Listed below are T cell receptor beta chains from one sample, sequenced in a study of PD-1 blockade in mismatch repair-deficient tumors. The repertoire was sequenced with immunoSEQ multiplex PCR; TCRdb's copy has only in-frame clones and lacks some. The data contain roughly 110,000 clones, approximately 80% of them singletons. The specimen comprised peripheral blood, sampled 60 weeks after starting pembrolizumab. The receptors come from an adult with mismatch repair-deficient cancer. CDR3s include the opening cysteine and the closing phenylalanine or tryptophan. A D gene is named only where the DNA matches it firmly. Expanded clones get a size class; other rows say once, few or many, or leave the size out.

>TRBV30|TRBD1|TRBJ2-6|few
TGTGCCTGGAGTGTACGGGACAGTCTGTTCTCTGGGGCCAACGTCCTGACTTTC
CAWSVRDSLFSGANVLTF
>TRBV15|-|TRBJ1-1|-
TGTGCCACCAGCAGAGAACACCGGTTCGGAGCTTTCTTT
CATSREHRFGAFF
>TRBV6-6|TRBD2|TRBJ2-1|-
TGTGCCAGCAGTTACCCAGCGGGAGGGCCGCGAAATGAGCAGTTCTTC
CASSYPAGGPRNEQFF
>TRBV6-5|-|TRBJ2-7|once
TGTGCCATCAGTGACCCTAAAGACTCCTACGAGCAGTACTTC
CAISDPKDSYEQYF
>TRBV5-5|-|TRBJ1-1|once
TGTGCCAGCACCGACCGAGGAGCCCTGAACACTGAAGCTTTCTTT
CASTDRGALNTEAFF
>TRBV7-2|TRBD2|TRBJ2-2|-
TGTGCCAGCAGCTCCGTAGCGGGAGCGGTCGGGGAGCTGTTTTTT
CASSSVAGAVGELFF
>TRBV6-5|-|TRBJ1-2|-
TGTGCCAGCATCCCAACCCAGGGAAACTATGGCTACACCTTC
CASIPTQGNYGYTF
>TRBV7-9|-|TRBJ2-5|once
TGTGCCAGCAGCTTAGCGCTGGGAGACCCGGGGACCCAGTACTTC
CASSLALGDPGTQYF
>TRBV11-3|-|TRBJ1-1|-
TGTGCCAGCAGCTTAGGTTCGGGGACCATGAACACTGAAGCTTTCTTT
CASSLGSGTMNTEAFF
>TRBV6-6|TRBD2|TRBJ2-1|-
TGTGCCAGCAGTTACTCGACTAGCGGGGCCCAAAGGTTCTTC
CASSYSTSGAQRFF
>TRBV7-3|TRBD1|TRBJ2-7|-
TGTGCCAGCAGCTCCGCCGACAGGGGCTACGAGCAGTACTTC
CASSSADRGYEQYF
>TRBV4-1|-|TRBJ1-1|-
TGCGCCAGCAGCCAGGGGGGAGAGGGAACTGAAGCTTTCTTT
CASSQGGEGTEAFF
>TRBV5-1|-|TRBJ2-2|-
TGCGCCAGCAGCACGACAGAATACACCGGGGAGCTGTTTTTT
CASSTTEYTGELFF
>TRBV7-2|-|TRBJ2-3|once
TGTGCCAGCAGTGATCCCTTAGTCACAGATACGCAGTATTTT
CASSDPLVTDTQYF
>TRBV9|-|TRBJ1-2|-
TGTGCCAGCAGCGCGGGCTCCGAATGGGACATTGGCTACACCTTC
CASSAGSEWDIGYTF
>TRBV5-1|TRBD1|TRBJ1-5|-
TGCGCCAGCAGCCCGATGGGACAGGGTGACGGTCAGCCCCAGCATTTT
CASSPMGQGDGQPQHF
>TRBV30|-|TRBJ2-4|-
TGTGCCTGGAGTGTTGGTTTCGGTAAGGGGGAGGACAAAAACATTCAGTACTTC
CAWSVGFGKGEDKNIQYF